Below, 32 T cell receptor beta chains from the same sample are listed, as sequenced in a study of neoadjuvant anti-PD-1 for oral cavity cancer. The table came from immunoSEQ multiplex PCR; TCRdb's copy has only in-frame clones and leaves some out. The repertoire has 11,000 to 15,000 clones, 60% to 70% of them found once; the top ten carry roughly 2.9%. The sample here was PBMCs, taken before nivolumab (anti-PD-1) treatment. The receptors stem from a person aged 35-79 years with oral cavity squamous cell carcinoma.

The CDR3 bases are TGTGCCAGCAGCGTAGGCCTTGGATTTTGGGACACGAGCTCCTACAATGAGCAGTTCTTC. Protein: CASSVGLGFWDTSSYNEQFF. The chain uses TRBV9 and TRBJ2-1; maybe TRBD1 (6 bases). V lost 0 bases to trimming and J lost 0 bases, with 22 bases between them. Germline values: CDR1 SGDLS, CDR2 YYNGEE. CDR3 length: 20 amino acids.

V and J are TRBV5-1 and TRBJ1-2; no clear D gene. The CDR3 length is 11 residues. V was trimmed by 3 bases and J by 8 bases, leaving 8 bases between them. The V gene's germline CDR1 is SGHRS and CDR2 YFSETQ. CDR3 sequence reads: CASSSDGGYTF. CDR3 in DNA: TGCGCCAGCAGCTCCGATGGAGGCTACACCTTC.

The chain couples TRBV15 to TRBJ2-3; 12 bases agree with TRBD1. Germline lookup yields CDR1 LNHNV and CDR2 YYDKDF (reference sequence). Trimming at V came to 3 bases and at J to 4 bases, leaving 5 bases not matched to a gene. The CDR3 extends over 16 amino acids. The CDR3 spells CATSRGQGAMADTQYF. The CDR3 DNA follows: TGTGCCACCAGCAGGGGACAGGGGGCAATGGCAGATACGCAGTATTTT. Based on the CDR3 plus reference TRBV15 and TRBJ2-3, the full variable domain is DAMVIQNPRYQVTQFGKPVTLSCSQTLNHNVMYWYQQKSSQAPKLLFHYYDKDFNNEADTPDNFQSRRPNTSFCFLDIRSPGLGDTAMYLCATSRGQGAMADTQYFGPGTRLTVL.

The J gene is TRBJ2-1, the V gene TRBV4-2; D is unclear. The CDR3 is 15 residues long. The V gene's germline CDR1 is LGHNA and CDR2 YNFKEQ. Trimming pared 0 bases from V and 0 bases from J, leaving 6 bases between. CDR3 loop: CASSQDILSYNEQFF. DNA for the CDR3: TGTGCCAGCAGCCAAGATATACTCTCCTACAATGAGCAGTTCTTC.

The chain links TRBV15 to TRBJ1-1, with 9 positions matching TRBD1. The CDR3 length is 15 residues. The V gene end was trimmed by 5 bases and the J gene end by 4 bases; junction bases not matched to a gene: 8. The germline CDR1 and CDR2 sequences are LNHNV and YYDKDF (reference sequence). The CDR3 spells CATSVITGGRTEAFF. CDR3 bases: TGTGCCACCAGCGTAATAACAGGGGGCCGCACTGAAGCTTTCTTT.

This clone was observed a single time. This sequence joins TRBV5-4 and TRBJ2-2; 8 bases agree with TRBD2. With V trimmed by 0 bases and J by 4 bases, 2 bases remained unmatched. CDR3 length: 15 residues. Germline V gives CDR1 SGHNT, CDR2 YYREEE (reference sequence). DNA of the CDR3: TGTGCCAGCAGCTTGGCGGGAGGGGGCACCGGGGAGCTGTTTTTT. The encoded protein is CASSLAGGGTGELFF.

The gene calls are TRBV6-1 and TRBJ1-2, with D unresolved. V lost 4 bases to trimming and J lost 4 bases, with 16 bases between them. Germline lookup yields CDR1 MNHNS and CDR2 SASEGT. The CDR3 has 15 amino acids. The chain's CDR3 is CASSAAHTTRYGYTF. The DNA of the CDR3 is TGTGCCAGCAGTGCGGCACACACAACTCGCTATGGCTACACCTTC.

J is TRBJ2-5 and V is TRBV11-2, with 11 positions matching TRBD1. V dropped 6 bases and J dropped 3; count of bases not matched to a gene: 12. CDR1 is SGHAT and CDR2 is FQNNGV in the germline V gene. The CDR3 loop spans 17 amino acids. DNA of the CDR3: TGTGCCAGCAGGTCCATCCAGGGACAGGGGGGAAAAGAGACCCAGTACTTC. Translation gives CASRSIQGQGGKETQYF.

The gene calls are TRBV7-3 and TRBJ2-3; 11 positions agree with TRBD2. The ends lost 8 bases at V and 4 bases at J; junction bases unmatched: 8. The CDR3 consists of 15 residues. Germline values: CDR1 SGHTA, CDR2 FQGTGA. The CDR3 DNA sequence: TGTGCCAGCGGTCGACTAGCGGGGCCACCAGATACGCAGTATTTT. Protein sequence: CASGRLAGPPDTQYF.

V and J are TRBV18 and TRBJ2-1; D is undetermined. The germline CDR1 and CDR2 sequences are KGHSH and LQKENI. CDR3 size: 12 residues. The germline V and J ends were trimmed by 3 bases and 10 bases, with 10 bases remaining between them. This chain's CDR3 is CASSPGTGEQFF. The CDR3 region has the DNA TGTGCCAGCTCACCGGGAACCGGCGAGCAGTTCTTC. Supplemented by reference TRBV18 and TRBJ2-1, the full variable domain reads NAGVMQNPRHLVRRRGQEARLRCSPMKGHSHVYWYRQLPEEGLKFMVYLQKENIIDESGMPKERFSAEFPKEGPSILRIQQVVRGDSAAYFCASSPGTGEQFFGPGTRLTVL.

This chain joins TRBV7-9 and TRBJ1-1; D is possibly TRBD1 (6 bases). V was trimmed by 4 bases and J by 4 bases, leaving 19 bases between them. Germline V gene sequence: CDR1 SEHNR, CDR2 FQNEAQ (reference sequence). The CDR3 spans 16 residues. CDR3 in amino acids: CASSSADRLLTTEAFF. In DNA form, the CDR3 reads TGTGCCAGCAGCTCGGCCGACAGGTTACTGACCACTGAAGCTTTCTTT.

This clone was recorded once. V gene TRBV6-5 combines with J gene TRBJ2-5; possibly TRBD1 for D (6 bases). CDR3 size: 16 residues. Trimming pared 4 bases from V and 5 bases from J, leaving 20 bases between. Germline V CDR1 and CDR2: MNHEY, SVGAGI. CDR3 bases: TGTGCCAGCAGTTCTTCCCGGGGCAGGGGTGCGGAGACCCAGTACTTC. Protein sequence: CASSSSRGRGAETQYF.

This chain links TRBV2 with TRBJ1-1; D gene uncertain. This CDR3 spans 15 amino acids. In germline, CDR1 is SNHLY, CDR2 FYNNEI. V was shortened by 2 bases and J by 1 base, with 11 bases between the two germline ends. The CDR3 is CASSERSSQNTEAFF. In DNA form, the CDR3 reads TGTGCCAGCAGTGAACGTAGCAGCCAGAACACTGAAGCTTTCTTT.

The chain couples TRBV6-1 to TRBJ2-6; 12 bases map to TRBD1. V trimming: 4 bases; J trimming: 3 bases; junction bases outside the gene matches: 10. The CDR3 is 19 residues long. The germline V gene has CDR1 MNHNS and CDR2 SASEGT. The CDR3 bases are TGTGCCAGCAGTGCCCCGGGGGGGACAGGGGGCATTGGGGCCAACGTCCTGACTTTC. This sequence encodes CASSAPGGTGGIGANVLTF.

The CDR3 here is CASSILAGGPSGELFF. The CDR3 DNA follows: TGTGCCAGTAGTATCTTAGCGGGGGGGCCGTCCGGGGAGCTGTTTTTT. The rearrangement joins TRBV19 to TRBJ2-2, with 11 bases aligning to TRBD2. The CDR3 contains 16 residues. Germline CDR1 reads LNHDA; CDR2 reads SQIVND (reference sequence). The junction had 6 bases not matched to a gene; V was cut back by 3 bases and J by 6 bases.

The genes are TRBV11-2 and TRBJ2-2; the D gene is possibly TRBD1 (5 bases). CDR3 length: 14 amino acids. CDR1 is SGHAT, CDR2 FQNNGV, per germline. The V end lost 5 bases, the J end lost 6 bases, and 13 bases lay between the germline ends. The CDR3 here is CASSRRASAGELFF. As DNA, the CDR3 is TGTGCCAGCAGCCGCAGGGCGTCGGCCGGGGAGCTGTTTTTT. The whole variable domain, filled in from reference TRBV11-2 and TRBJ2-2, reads EAGVAQSPRYKIIEKRQSVAFWCNPISGHATLYWYQQILGQGPKLLIQFQNNGVVDDSQLPKDRFSAERLKGVDSTLKIQPAKLEDSAVYLCASSRRASAGELFFGEGSRLTVL.

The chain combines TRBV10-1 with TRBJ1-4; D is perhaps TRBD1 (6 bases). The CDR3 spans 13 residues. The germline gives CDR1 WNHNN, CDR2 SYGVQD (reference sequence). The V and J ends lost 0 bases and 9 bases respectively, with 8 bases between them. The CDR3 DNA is TGCGCCAGCAGTGAGTCGGACAGCAAAAAACTGTTTTTT. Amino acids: CASSESDSKKLFF.

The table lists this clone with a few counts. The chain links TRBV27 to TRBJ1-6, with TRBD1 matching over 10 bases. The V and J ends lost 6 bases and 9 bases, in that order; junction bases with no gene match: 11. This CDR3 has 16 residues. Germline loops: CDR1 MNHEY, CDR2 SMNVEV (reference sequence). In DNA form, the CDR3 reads TGTGCCAGCAGCCGACACTCGGGGGACAGGGGTTCACCCCTCCACTTT. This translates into CASSRHSGDRGSPLHF.

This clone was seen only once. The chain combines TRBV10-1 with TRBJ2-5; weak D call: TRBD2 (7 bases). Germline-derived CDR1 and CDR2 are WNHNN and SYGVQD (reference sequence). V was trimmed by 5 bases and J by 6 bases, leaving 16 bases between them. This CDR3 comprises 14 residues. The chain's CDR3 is CASSPGGPVKTQYF. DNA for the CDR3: TGCGCCAGCAGTCCCGGGGGGCCAGTAAAGACCCAGTACTTC.

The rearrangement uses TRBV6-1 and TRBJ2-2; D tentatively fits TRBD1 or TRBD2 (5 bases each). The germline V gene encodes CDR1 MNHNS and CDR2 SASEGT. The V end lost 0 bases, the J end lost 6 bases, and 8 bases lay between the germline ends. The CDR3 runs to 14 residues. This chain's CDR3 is CASSEAWGSGELFF. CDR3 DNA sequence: TGTGCCAGCAGTGAAGCTTGGGGGTCCGGGGAGCTGTTTTTT.

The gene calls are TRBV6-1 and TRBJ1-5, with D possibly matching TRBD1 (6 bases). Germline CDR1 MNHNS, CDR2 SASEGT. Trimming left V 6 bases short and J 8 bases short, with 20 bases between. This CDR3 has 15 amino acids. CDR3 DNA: TGTGCCAGCAGACCTCGGGGACAACAAGGCGAGCCCCAGCATTTT. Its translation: CASRPRGQQGEPQHF.

The CDR3 sequence is CASSPQGSGANVLTF. The CDR3 DNA reads TGTGCCAGCAGTCCACAGGGTTCTGGGGCCAACGTCCTGACTTTC. This chain uses TRBV6-1 with TRBJ2-6, with TRBD1 as a possible D gene (6 bases). There are 15 residues in the CDR3. V lost 5 bases and J 1 base, leaving 9 bases between the germline ends. In germline, CDR1 is MNHNS, CDR2 SASEGT.

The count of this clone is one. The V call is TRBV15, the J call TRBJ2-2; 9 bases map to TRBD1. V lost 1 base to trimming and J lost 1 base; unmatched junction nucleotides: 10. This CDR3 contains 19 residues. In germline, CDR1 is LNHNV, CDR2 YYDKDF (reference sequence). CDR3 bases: TGTGCCACCAGCAGAGCGCCCCCCGGGACAGGGATGAACACCGGGGAGCTGTTTTTT. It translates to CATSRAPPGTGMNTGELFF.

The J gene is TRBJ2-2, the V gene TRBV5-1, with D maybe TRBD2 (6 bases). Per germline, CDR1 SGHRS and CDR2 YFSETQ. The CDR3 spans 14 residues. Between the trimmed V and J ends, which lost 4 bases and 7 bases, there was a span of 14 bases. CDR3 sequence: CASSGGGSIGELFF. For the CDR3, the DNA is TGCGCCAGCAGCGGGGGAGGTAGTATCGGGGAGCTGTTTTTT.

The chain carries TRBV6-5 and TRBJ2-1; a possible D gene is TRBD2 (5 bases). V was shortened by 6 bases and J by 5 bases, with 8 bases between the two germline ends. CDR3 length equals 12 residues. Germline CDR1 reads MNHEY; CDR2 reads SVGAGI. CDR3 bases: TGTGCCAGCAGGATGACTAACAATGAGCAGTTCTTC. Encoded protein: CASRMTNNEQFF.

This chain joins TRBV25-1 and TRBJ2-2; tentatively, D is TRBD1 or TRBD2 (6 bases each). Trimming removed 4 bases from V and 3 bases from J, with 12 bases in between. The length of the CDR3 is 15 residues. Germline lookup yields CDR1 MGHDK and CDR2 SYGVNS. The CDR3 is CASSGRGTHTGELFF. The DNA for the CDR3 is TGTGCCAGCAGTGGCCGCGGGACACACACCGGGGAGCTGTTTTTT.

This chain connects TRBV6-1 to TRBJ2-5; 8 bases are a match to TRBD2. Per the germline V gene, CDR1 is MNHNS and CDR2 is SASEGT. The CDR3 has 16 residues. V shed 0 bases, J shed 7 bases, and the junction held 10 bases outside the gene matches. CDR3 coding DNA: TGTGCCAGCAGTGAAGCCCAGGTCGGGAGGGTGGGGACCCAGTACTTC. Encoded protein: CASSEAQVGRVGTQYF.

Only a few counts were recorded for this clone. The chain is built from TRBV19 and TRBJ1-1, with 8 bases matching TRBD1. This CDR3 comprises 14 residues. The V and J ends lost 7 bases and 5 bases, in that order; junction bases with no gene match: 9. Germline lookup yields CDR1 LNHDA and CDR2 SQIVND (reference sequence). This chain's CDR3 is CASTQTGAGTEAFF. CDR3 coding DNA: TGTGCCAGTACCCAGACAGGGGCGGGGACTGAAGCTTTCTTT.

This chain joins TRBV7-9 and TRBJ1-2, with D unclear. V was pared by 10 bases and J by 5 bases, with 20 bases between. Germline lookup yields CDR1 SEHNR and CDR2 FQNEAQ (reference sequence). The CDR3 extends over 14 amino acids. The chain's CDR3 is CATGAHRQPYGYTF. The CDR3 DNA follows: TGTGCCACGGGTGCCCATAGGCAGCCGTATGGCTACACCTTC.

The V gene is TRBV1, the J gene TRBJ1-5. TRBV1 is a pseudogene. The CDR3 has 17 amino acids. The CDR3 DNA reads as TGCACCAGCAGCCAAGATTGTCCAGGAGCTAGCAATCAGCCCCAGCATTTT. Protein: CTSSQDCPGASNQPQHF.

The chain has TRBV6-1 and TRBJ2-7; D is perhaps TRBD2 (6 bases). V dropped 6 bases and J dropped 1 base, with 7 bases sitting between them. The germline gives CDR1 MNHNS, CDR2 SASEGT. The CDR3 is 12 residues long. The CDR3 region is CASRTSSYEQYF. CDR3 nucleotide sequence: TGTGCCAGCAGGACTAGTTCCTACGAGCAGTACTTC.

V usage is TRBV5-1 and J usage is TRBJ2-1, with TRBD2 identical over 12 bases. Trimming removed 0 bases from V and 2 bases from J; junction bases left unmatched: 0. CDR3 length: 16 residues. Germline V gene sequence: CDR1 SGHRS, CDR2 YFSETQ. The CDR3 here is CASSLGTSGAYNEQFF. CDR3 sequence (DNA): TGCGCCAGCAGCTTGGGGACTAGCGGGGCCTACAATGAGCAGTTCTTC.